These 11 T cell receptor beta chains came from one sample sequenced in a study of blood T cell repertoires in COVID-19 (dated by TCRdb to between 2020 and 2021). Library preparation employed the immunoSEQ multiplex PCR assay. Imported from immuneACCESS, the table was reduced by TCRdb to in-frame sequences with V and J called. These copies leave out some clones; in studies compared against another copy, an unresolved V gene accounts for under half, and the cause of the remainder is not known. The sample contains 150,000 to 200,000 clones, roughly 88% of them found a single time. Roughly 2% of the sample is taken by the ten largest. The specimen sequenced was peripheral blood. All receptors derive from a man between 18 and 29 years old with acute or convalescent COVID-19.

This chain connects TRBV11-3 to TRBJ2-1; 10 nucleotides align to TRBD1. This CDR3 has 15 amino acids. Germline trimming cut 1 base from V and 8 bases from J; bases unmatched to any gene: 5. Germline assignment: CDR1 SGHNT and CDR2 YENEEA. The CDR3 loop is CASSLGQGAEDEQFF. CDR3 coding DNA: TGTGCCAGCAGCTTAGGACAGGGGGCCGAGGATGAGCAGTTCTTC. The complete variable domain, with remaining parts taken from reference TRBV11-3 and TRBJ2-1, reads EAGVVQSPRYKIIEKKQPVAFWCNPISGHNTLYWYLQNLGQGPELLIRYENEEAVDDSQLPKDRFSAERLKGVDSTLKIQPAELGDSAVYLCASSLGQGAEDEQFFGPGTRLTVL.

The chain is built from TRBV24-1 and TRBJ1-2, with D unresolved. Germline CDR1 KGHDR, CDR2 SFDVKD. The V end lost 5 bases, the J end lost 2 bases, and 17 bases lay between the germline ends. CDR3 size: 16 residues. The CDR3 is CATSGPGTGRNYGYTF. CDR3 bases: TGTGCCACCAGTGGCCCGGGAACGGGGAGAAACTATGGCTACACCTTC.

The gene calls are TRBV4-2 and TRBJ2-5, with TRBD1 matching over 8 bases. Per the germline V gene, CDR1 is LGHNA and CDR2 is YNFKEQ. The CDR3 is 17 residues long. After removal of 2 bases from V and 3 bases from J, the junction contained 11 bases not matched to a gene. The CDR3 reads CASSQWPTGEGEETQYF. The CDR3, as DNA: TGTGCCAGCAGCCAATGGCCGACAGGGGAAGGGGAAGAGACCCAGTACTTC.

The CDR3 is CASRDRVVKTEAFF. Here the CDR3 DNA reads TGTGCCAGCAGGGACAGGGTGGTTAAGACTGAAGCTTTCTTT. V gene TRBV6-5 combines with J gene TRBJ1-1; 8 nucleotides agree with TRBD1. CDR1 is MNHEY and CDR2 is SVGAGI in the germline V gene. The CDR3 consists of 14 residues. V dropped 6 bases and J dropped 5; count of bases not matched to a gene: 8.

The chain links TRBV11-2 to TRBJ2-1, with TRBD1 identical over 7 bases. Looked up from germline, CDR1 is SGHAT and CDR2 is FQNNGV. Trimming removed 2 bases from V and 2 bases from J; junction bases left unmatched: 3. The CDR3 has 15 residues. The DNA for the CDR3 is TGTGCCAGCAGCTTAAGACAGGGCCCCTACAATGAGCAGTTCTTC. It is translated as CASSLRQGPYNEQFF.

This clone was detected only a few times. The V call is TRBV14, the J call TRBJ2-1; D is undetermined. The CDR3 consists of 13 residues. Trimming removed 0 bases at V and 12 bases at J, with 12 bases between. CDR1 and CDR2 from the germline V gene are SGHDN and FVKESK. In nucleotides, the CDR3 is TGTGCCAGCAGCCAAGATCCCAACTCGGGGCAGTTCTTC. Translating it yields CASSQDPNSGQFF.

This clone appeared once. CDR3 in amino acids: CASSLTSGLPTDTQYF. The CDR3 DNA follows: TGCGCCAGCAGCTTAACTAGCGGGTTACCCACAGATACGCAGTATTTT. The V call is TRBV5-1, the J call TRBJ2-3; 9 bases are shared with TRBD2. Germline V gene data show CDR1 as SGHRS and CDR2 as YFSETQ. The CDR3 runs 16 residues. The J segment lost 2 bases and the V segment lost 2 bases, leaving 6 bases of the junction unmatched.

The gene calls are TRBV9 and TRBJ1-4; maybe TRBD1 (6 bases). This CDR3 has 15 residues. Trimming pared 3 bases from V and 6 bases from J, leaving 15 bases between. From germline, CDR1 is SGDLS and CDR2 YYNGEE. CDR3 nucleotide sequence: TGTGCCAGCAGCGCAGGGGTACAGTTCCATGAAAAACTGTTTTTT. Protein product: CASSAGVQFHEKLFF. Full variable domain (rest looked up from reference TRBV9 and TRBJ1-4): DSGVTQTPKHLITATGQRVTLRCSPRSGDLSVYWYQQSLDQGLQFLIQYYNGEERAKGNILERFSAQQFPDLHSELNLSSLELGDSALYFCASSAGVQFHEKLFFGSGTQLSVL.

This chain joins TRBV4-1 and TRBJ1-3; 10 bases are a match to TRBD1. Trimming at V came to 3 bases and at J to 2 bases, leaving 16 bases not matched to a gene. Germline V CDR1 and CDR2: MGHRA, YSYEKL. The CDR3 has 20 amino acids. The CDR3 protein is CASSHPSTGGVKNAGNTIYF. The CDR3 nucleotides are TGCGCCAGCAGCCACCCATCGACAGGGGGCGTAAAGAATGCTGGAAACACCATATATTTT.

This clone was recorded a few times. Here the CDR3 reads CAARTASSYEQYF. Here the CDR3 DNA reads TGTGCCGCGAGGACAGCTAGCTCCTACGAGCAGTACTTC. The chain recombines TRBV18 with TRBJ2-7, with D perhaps TRBD1 (6 bases). Germline V CDR1 and CDR2: KGHSH, LQKENI. The ends were cut back, 11 bases at V and 0 bases at J, with 14 bases in the middle. The CDR3 spans 13 residues.

The V call is TRBV9, the J call TRBJ2-3, with TRBD2 matching 7 bases. Germline V gene lookup returns CDR1 SGDLS and CDR2 YYNGEE. The CDR3 has 15 amino acids. V gave up 4 bases and J gave up 3 bases; unmatched junction bases: 8. CDR3 DNA: TGTGCCAGCAGCCTTAGCGGGTCGGGTACAGATACGCAGTATTTT. Its translation is CASSLSGSGTDTQYF.